This TCR beta chain was documented in a study of OX40 agonist ivuxolimab in advanced cancers. Data came from immunoSEQ multiplex PCR; TCRdb stores just in-frame clones and leaves some out. In the table there are about 16,000 clones, about 83% of which are singletons. The CDR3 extends over 12 amino acids. Looked up from germline, CDR1 is MNHEY and CDR2 is SVGAGI. V was shortened by 6 bases and J by 8 bases, with 13 bases between the two germline ends. The sequencing here drew on CD4+ or CD8+ T cells sorted from blood, taken in a trial of the OX40 agonist ivuxolimab. The chain recombines TRBV6-5 with TRBJ1-2; no firm D call. The clonotype comes from an adult with an advanced solid tumor such as melanoma, head and neck, liver or kidney cancer. The CDR3 nucleotides read TGTGCCAGCAGCGCGGCCCGAGAGGGCTACACCTTC. The encoded protein is CASSAAREGYTF.